The next 6 T cell receptor beta chains were all read from a single sample in a study of control samples from healthy donors and cancer patients. Generated by immunoSEQ multiplex PCR, the TCRdb table keeps only in-frame clones and is missing some. The sample records approximately 90,000 clones, about 89% being singletons. Sequenced input: blood. All receptors come from a man aged 25-40 years in good health.

This chain uses TRBV6-5 with TRBJ1-1; D is unclear. The CDR3 is made up of 13 amino acids. CDR1 and CDR2 (germline): MNHEY, SVGAGI. V shed 0 bases and J shed 3 bases, with 5 bases lying between them. The CDR3 coding sequence is TGTGCCAGCAGTTACTCCTGGGACACTGAAGCTTTCTTT. This gives the protein CASSYSWDTEAFF.

The rearrangement uses TRBV11-2 and TRBJ2-1; D is unclear. Per germline, CDR1 SGHAT and CDR2 FQNNGV. Trimming pared 1 base from V and 6 bases from J, leaving 13 bases between. The CDR3 loop spans 15 amino acids. The CDR3 sequence: CASSLVLRAANEQFF. CDR3 in DNA: TGTGCCAGCAGCTTAGTTCTCCGCGCGGCCAATGAGCAGTTCTTC. The full variable domain, in which reference TRBV11-2 and TRBJ2-1 provide the parts outside the CDR3, is EAGVAQSPRYKIIEKRQSVAFWCNPISGHATLYWYQQILGQGPKLLIQFQNNGVVDDSQLPKDRFSAERLKGVDSTLKIQPAKLEDSAVYLCASSLVLRAANEQFFGPGTRLTVL.

V is TRBV12-3 or TRBV12-4 and J is TRBJ1-2, with D possibly matching TRBD1 (6 bases). The CDR3 extends over 13 amino acids. V lost 5 bases and J lost 4, with 11 bases in between. CDR3 coding DNA: TGTGCCAGCAGTGTTGGGACATTCTATGGCTACACCTTC. Protein: CASSVGTFYGYTF.

The rearrangement links TRBV5-6 to TRBJ2-3; D is possibly TRBD2 (6 bases). CDR3 size: 17 residues. The V end was cut by 1 base, the J end by 5 bases, with 20 bases between. CDR1 and CDR2 (germline): SGHDT, YYEEEE. CDR3 sequence reads: CASSLPLPGLERDTQYF. CDR3 sequence (DNA): TGTGCCAGCAGCTTGCCCCTTCCGGGACTTGAGAGAGATACGCAGTATTTT.

The chain is built from TRBV5-6 and TRBJ1-6; 9 positions agree with TRBD1. This CDR3 contains 15 residues. Germline values: CDR1 SGHDT, CDR2 YYEEEE. The junction had 1 base not matched to a gene; V was cut back by 2 bases and J by 4 bases. CDR3: CASSFDRGYNSPLHF. CDR3 DNA: TGTGCCAGCAGCTTCGACAGGGGGTATAATTCACCCCTCCACTTT.

This clone occurred once. The chain is built from TRBV12-3 or TRBV12-4 and TRBJ1-2; TRBD1 matches 7 bases. The CDR3 contains 12 residues. V lost 6 bases, J lost 4 bases, and 2 bases stayed unmatched. CDR3 nucleotides: TGTGCCAGCAGGGGGACAGTCTATGGCTACACCTTC. Protein: CASRGTVYGYTF.